The present entry profiles one T cell receptor (beta chain) with its context. The data originate from a study of blood T cell repertoires in COVID-19. The CDR3 spans 15 residues. Germline V gene sequence: CDR1 SGHTA, CDR2 FQGNSA. Trimming cost V 5 bases and J 2 bases; bases outside gene matches: 5. Repertoires were generated with immunoSEQ multiplex PCR, while TCRdb's copy carries only in-frame clones and drops some. This table holds about 260,000 clones, approximately 80% found once. This receptor was obtained from a woman over 75 with acute or convalescent COVID-19. V usage is TRBV7-2 and J usage is TRBJ1-2; 10 positions match TRBD1. The sequencing input was peripheral blood. The CDR3 region is CASSPRDRGNYGYTF. CDR3 nucleotide sequence: TGTGCCAGCAGCCCCCGGGACAGGGGAAACTATGGCTACACCTTC.